One and the same sample provided the 19 T cell receptor beta chains below, sequenced in a study of blood T cell repertoires in COVID-19 (dated by TCRdb to about 2020). The library was built by means of the immunoSEQ multiplex PCR assay. TCRdb holds this immuneACCESS table with in-frame rearrangements only. Some clones are missing; in checked studies, unresolved V genes explain under half, and the rest has no known cause. For this sample the table gives hundreds of thousands of clones, of which 80% to 85% were detected only once. Clones ranked in the top ten supply 15% to 20% of the sample. Sample: peripheral blood. These receptor sequences come from an elderly woman with active or convalescent COVID-19.

This chain uses TRBV7-2 with TRBJ1-6; 7 nucleotides match TRBD1. Germline trimming cut 4 bases from V and 11 bases from J; bases unmatched to any gene: 8. Looked up from germline, CDR1 is SGHTA and CDR2 is FQGNSA. There are 14 residues in the CDR3. Written as DNA, the CDR3 is TGTGCCAGCAGCTGGCGGGACAGCGGGCCACCCCTCCACTTT. Translating it yields CASSWRDSGPPLHF.

This clone was counted only a few times. The chain couples TRBV11-3 to TRBJ2-1, with 11 bases that match TRBD2. CDR1 SGHNT and CDR2 YENEEA come from the germline V gene. Losses at the gene ends were 5 bases for V and 8 bases for J; bases not matched to a gene: 11. The CDR3 runs to 16 residues. The CDR3 here is CASSRGLAGGGYEQFF. The CDR3 DNA reads TGTGCCAGCAGCCGCGGACTAGCGGGTGGGGGATATGAGCAGTTCTTC.

This chain uses TRBV7-2 with TRBJ2-3; 7 nucleotides agree with TRBD1. Germline-derived CDR1 and CDR2 are SGHTA and FQGNSA. The trim removed 1 base at V and 4 bases at J, leaving 5 bases unmatched. This CDR3 comprises 15 residues. Here the CDR3 reads CASSLGAGGPDTQYF. CDR3 nucleotides: TGTGCCAGCAGCTTAGGGGCAGGGGGACCAGATACGCAGTATTTT.

The chain combines TRBV9 with TRBJ2-7, with TRBD1 identical over 7 bases. This CDR3 region has 14 residues. The germline gives CDR1 SGDLS, CDR2 YYNGEE. The V gene end was trimmed by 4 bases and the J gene end by 1 base; junction bases not matched to a gene: 5. CDR3 DNA: TGTGCCAGCAGCCCCGGACAGGAGTCCTACGAGCAGTACTTC. It is translated as CASSPGQESYEQYF.

The chain employs TRBV3-1 (or the pseudogene TRBV3-2) and TRBJ2-3; no definite D call. The V gene lost 4 bases and the J gene lost 2 bases, with 10 bases spanning the gap. Per the germline V gene, CDR1 is LGHDT and CDR2 is YNNKEL (reference sequence). The CDR3 extends over 14 amino acids. The CDR3 DNA sequence: TGTGCCAGCAGCCCCAGGTTTTACACAGATACGCAGTATTTT. It codes for CASSPRFYTDTQYF.

About this clone itself: Compared with germline, one end of the junction differs, possibly owing to a read error. The rearrangement joins TRBV7-8 to TRBJ2-7; D may be TRBD1 (6 bases). Germline V lookup: CDR1 SGHVS, CDR2 FQNEAQ. There are 14 residues in the CDR3. CDR3 sequence (DNA): TGTGCCAGCGGCTTCAGGGGCCGGTCCTACGAGCAGTACTTC. Its translation: CASGFRGRSYEQYF.

The chain employs TRBV28 and TRBJ2-1; TRBD1 matches 8 bases. The CDR3 is 15 residues long. Trimming removed 5 bases from V and 2 bases from J; junction bases left unmatched: 5. Germline lookup yields CDR1 MDHEN and CDR2 SYDVKM. This CDR3 reads CASSPDRGPYNEQFF. For the CDR3, the DNA is TGTGCCAGCAGTCCCGACAGGGGACCCTACAATGAGCAGTTCTTC. Based on the CDR3 plus reference TRBV28 and TRBJ2-1, the full variable domain is DVKVTQSSRYLVKRTGEKVFLECVQDMDHENMFWYRQDPGLGLRLIYFSYDVKMKEKGDIPEGYSVSREKKERFSLILESASTNQTSMYLCASSPDRGPYNEQFFGPGTRLTVL.

This clone was counted a few times. The V and J genes are TRBV7-9 and TRBJ2-7; perhaps TRBD1 as D (5 bases). From germline, CDR1 is SEHNR and CDR2 FQNEAQ (reference sequence). CDR3 size: 13 residues. The ends were cut back, 5 bases at V and 4 bases at J, with 12 bases in the middle. The CDR3 nucleotides are TGTGCCAGCAGCCTAATTAGGGGATACGAGCAGTACTTC. It codes for CASSLIRGYEQYF.

The J gene is TRBJ1-4, the V gene TRBV5-4; 8 nucleotides match TRBD1. Per the germline V gene, CDR1 is SGHNT and CDR2 is YYREEE (reference sequence). V lost 4 bases and J lost 1; bases outside the gene matches: 9. This CDR3 comprises 17 residues. CDR3 region: CASSEAGGGVTNEKLFF. The CDR3 DNA sequence: TGTGCCAGCAGCGAGGCAGGGGGCGGTGTAACTAATGAAAAACTGTTTTTT. Full variable domain (remainder filled in from reference TRBV5-4 and TRBJ1-4): ETGVTQSPTHLIKTRGQQVTLRCSSQSGHNTVSWYQQALGQGPQFIFQYYREEENGRGNFPPRFSGLQFPNYSSELNVNALELDDSALYLCASSEAGGGVTNEKLFFGSGTQLSVL.

This clone was seen just once. The V and J genes are TRBV7-2 and TRBJ2-3; the match to TRBD1 covers 10 bases. The germline gives CDR1 SGHTA, CDR2 FQGNSA. The CDR3 is made up of 15 amino acids. V trimming: 3 bases; J trimming: 8 bases; junction bases outside the gene matches: 8. In nucleotides, the CDR3 is TGTGCCAGCAGCTTCCGGGACAGGGGTCCAGGTACGCAGTATTTT. Its protein product is CASSFRDRGPGTQYF.

The chain joins TRBV7-3 to TRBJ2-1; 10 positions agree with TRBD2. Unmatched junction bases numbered 6, after V lost 4 bases and J lost 9 bases. The CDR3 length is 14 residues. Germline V gene sequence: CDR1 SGHTA, CDR2 FQGTGA. The CDR3 nucleotides read TGTGCCAGCAGCTCAATAGCGGGGGGTGGTGAGCAGTTCTTC. It codes for CASSSIAGGGEQFF. The variable domain in full, completed from reference TRBV7-3 and TRBJ2-1, reads GAGVSQTPSNKVTEKGKYVELRCDPISGHTALYWYRQSLGQGPEFLIYFQGTGAADDSGLPNDRFFAVRPEGSVSTLKIQRTERGDSAVYLCASSSIAGGGEQFFGPGTRLTVL.

A single count supports this clone. This sequence joins TRBV6-5 and TRBJ2-1, with D perhaps TRBD1 (5 bases). V was trimmed by 7 bases and J by 5 bases, leaving 18 bases between them. Germline V gene data show CDR1 as MNHEY and CDR2 as SVGAGI. The CDR3 runs to 15 residues. This chain's CDR3 is CASNPWGRMDNEQFF. The CDR3 nucleotides are TGTGCCAGCAATCCTTGGGGCAGGATGGACAATGAGCAGTTCTTC.

The V gene is TRBV24-1, the J gene TRBJ2-3; 9 bases fit TRBD2. The CDR3 sequence is 15 residues long. Trimming took 9 bases from V and 3 from J; bases not matched to a gene: 9. Germline CDR1 is KGHDR and CDR2 is SFDVKD. The CDR3 bases are TGTGCCACCGGTGGGAATAGCGGGGGTACAGATACGCAGTATTTT. Amino acid sequence: CATGGNSGGTDTQYF.

This clone has a handful of counts. This chain connects TRBV3-1 (or the pseudogene TRBV3-2) to TRBJ2-5, with D perhaps matching TRBD1 (6 bases). Germline V gives CDR1 LGHDT, CDR2 YNNKEL (reference sequence). The CDR3 loop spans 14 amino acids. V was clipped by 6 bases and J by 5 bases, with 16 bases between them. CDR3 residues: CASSHTGSRETQYF. The CDR3 DNA reads TGTGCCAGCAGTCATACAGGGTCCAGGGAGACCCAGTACTTC.

A remark on this clone: This same CDR3 is encoded by further DNA sequences in the sample. The chain links TRBV19 to TRBJ2-7; TRBD2 aligns across 14 bases. Germline assignment: CDR1 LNHDA and CDR2 SQIVND (reference sequence). Trimming at V came to 3 bases and at J to 4 bases, leaving 2 bases not matched to a gene. The CDR3 extends over 15 amino acids. The CDR3 reads CASSIGLAGGYEQYF. The CDR3 DNA sequence: TGTGCCAGTAGTATCGGACTAGCGGGGGGATACGAGCAGTACTTC.

This sequence joins TRBV5-1 and TRBJ2-7; 8 bases agree with TRBD2. Germline values: CDR1 SGHRS, CDR2 YFSETQ. The CDR3 has 17 amino acids. The trim removed 3 bases at V and 3 bases at J, leaving 14 bases unmatched. CDR3 bases: TGCGCCAGCAGCTCCTACAGCGGGAGTTATATGGTCTACGAGCAGTACTTC. Amino acids: CASSSYSGSYMVYEQYF.

The chain uses TRBV4-3 and TRBJ1-1; TRBD1 aligns across 7 bases. Unmatched junction bases numbered 8, after V lost 0 bases and J lost 4 bases. CDR1 is LGHNA and CDR2 is YSLEER in the germline V gene. The CDR3 sequence is 16 residues long. The CDR3 DNA is TGCGCCAGCAGCCAAGAAGAGGACAGGATGGGCACTGAAGCTTTCTTT. This encodes CASSQEEDRMGTEAFF.

The V gene is TRBV6-6, the J gene TRBJ1-4; D not certain. CDR1 is MNHNY, CDR2 SVGAGI, per germline (reference sequence). The CDR3 totals 13 residues. Trimming took 2 bases from V and 8 from J, leaving 9 bases between them. The CDR3 protein is CASSYPLQEKLFF. The CDR3 DNA follows: TGTGCCAGCAGTTACCCCCTACAGGAAAAACTGTTTTTT.

The chain recombines TRBV7-7 with TRBJ2-1, with 13 bases that match TRBD2. The CDR3 contains 17 residues. Germline trimming cut 5 bases from V and 3 bases from J; bases unmatched to any gene: 7. CDR1 is SSHAT, CDR2 FNYEAQ, per germline (reference sequence). CDR3 bases: TGTGCCAGCAGCGTCGGGACTAGCGGGAAAGTCTACAATGAGCAGTTCTTC. This translates into CASSVGTSGKVYNEQFF.